This T cell receptor beta chain was captured in a study of cytotoxic CD8 clonotypes in ibrutinib-treated CLL. Overall study: Patients attained some 24 partial and 2 complete responses; at median about 74 months, about 14 remained remitted while roughly 12 progressed.

Germline V gene lookup returns CDR1 LNHDA and CDR2 SQIVND (reference sequence). This CDR3 comprises 16 residues. V dropped 4 bases and J dropped 4; count of bases not matched to a gene: 8. Clones were read by immunoSEQ multiplex PCR, and TCRdb kept only the in-frame ones, dropping some. Of approximately 80,000 clones detected, 86% appear once; the ten largest clones hold under 6.5%. The chain carries TRBV19 and TRBJ2-5; 11 positions match TRBD1. The source material was PBMCs, sampled before ibrutinib treatment. This TCR came from a human donor with chronic lymphocytic leukemia. CDR3 residues: CASSTIRTGGSETQYF. CDR3 coding DNA: TGTGCCAGTAGTACAATACGGACAGGGGGCTCAGAGACCCAGTACTTC.